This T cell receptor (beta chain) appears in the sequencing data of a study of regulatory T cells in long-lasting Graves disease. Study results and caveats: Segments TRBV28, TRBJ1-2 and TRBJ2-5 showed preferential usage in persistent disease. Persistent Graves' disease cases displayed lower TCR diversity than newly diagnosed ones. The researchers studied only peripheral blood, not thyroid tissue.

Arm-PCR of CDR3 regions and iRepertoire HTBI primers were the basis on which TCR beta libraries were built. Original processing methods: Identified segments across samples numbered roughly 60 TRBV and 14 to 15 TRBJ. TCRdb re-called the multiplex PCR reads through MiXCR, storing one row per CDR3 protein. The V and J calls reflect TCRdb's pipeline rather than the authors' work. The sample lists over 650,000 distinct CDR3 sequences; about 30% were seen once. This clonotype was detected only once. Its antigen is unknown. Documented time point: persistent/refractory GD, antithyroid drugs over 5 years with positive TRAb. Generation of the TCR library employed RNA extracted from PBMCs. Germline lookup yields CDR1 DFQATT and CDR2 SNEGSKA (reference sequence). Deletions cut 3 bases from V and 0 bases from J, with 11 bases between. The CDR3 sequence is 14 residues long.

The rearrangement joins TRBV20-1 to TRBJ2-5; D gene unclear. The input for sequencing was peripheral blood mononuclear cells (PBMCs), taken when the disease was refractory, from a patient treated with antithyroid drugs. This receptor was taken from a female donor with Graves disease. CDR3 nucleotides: TGCAGTGCTAGTTCCAGCACGAACCAAGAGACCCAGTACTTC. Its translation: CSASSSTNQETQYF.